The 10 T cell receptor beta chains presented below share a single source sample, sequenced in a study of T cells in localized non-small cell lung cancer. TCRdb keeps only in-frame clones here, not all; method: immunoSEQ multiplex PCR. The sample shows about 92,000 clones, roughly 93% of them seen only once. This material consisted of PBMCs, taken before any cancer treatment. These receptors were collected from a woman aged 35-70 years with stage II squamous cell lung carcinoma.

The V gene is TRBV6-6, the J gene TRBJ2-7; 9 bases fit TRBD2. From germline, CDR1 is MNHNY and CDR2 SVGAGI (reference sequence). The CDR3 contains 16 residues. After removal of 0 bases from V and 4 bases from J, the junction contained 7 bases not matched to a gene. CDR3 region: CASSYSDKRGVYEQYF. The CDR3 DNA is TGTGCCAGCAGTTACTCAGATAAGCGGGGGGTTTACGAGCAGTACTTC.

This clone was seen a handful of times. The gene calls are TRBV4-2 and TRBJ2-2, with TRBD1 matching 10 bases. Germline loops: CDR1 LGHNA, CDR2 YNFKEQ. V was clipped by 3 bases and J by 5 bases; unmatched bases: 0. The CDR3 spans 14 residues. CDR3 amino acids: CASSQGQGTGELFF. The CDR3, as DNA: TGTGCCAGCAGCCAGGGACAGGGGACCGGGGAGCTGTTTTTT.

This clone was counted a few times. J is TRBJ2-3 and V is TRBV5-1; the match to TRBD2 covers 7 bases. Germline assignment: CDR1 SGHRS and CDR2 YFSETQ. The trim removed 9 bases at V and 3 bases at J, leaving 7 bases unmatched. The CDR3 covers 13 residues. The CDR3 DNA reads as TGCGCCACGGGGCGGGGAGGGACAGATACGCAGTATTTT. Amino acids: CATGRGGTDTQYF.

CDR3 nucleotides: TGTGCCAGCAGCCTGACGGGGAGCTCCTACAATGAGCAGTTCTTC. This gives the protein CASSLTGSSYNEQFF. V is TRBV28 and J is TRBJ2-1, with D tentatively TRBD2 (5 bases). The V gene lost 6 bases and the J gene lost 0 bases, with 12 bases spanning the gap. The CDR3 sequence is 15 residues long. In germline, CDR1 is MDHEN, CDR2 SYDVKM.

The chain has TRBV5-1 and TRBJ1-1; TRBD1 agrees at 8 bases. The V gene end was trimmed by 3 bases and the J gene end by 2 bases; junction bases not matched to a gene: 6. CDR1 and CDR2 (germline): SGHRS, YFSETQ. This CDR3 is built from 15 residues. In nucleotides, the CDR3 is TGCGCCAGCAGCTCAGGGGGCGAACGAAACACTGAAGCTTTCTTT. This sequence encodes CASSSGGERNTEAFF.

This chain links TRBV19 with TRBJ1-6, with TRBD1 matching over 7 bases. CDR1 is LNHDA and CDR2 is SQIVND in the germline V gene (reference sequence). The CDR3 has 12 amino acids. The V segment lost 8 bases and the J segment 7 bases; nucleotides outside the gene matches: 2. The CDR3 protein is CASLGGNSPLHF. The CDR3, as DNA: TGTGCCAGTTTAGGGGGCAATTCACCCCTCCACTTT.

The CDR3 nucleotides read TGTGCCAGTAGTATTACAGGGGGTTCTAACTATGGCTACACCTTC. Its translation: CASSITGGSNYGYTF. The V gene is TRBV19, the J gene TRBJ1-2, with 8 bases matching TRBD1. V was pared by 3 bases and J by 0 bases, with 3 bases of the junction left unmatched. This CDR3 contains 15 residues. The germline V gene encodes CDR1 LNHDA and CDR2 SQIVND (reference sequence). Full variable domain (rest looked up from reference TRBV19 and TRBJ1-2): DGGITQSPKYLFRKEGQNVTLSCEQNLNHDAMYWYRQDPGQGLRLIYYSQIVNDFQKGDIAEGYSVSREKKESFPLTVTSAQKNPTAFYLCASSITGGSNYGYTFGSGTRLTVV.

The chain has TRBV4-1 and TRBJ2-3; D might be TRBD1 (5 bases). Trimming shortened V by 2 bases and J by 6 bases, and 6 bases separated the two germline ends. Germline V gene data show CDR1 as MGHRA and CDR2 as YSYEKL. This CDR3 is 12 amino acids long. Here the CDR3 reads CASSQHRDTQYF. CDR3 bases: TGCGCCAGCAGCCAACACAGGGATACGCAGTATTTT.

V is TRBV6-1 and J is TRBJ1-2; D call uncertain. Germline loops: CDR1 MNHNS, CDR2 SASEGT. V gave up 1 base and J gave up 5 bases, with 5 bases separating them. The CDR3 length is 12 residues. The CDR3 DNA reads TGTGCCAGCAGTGAAGACGGGTATGGCTACACCTTC. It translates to CASSEDGYGYTF.

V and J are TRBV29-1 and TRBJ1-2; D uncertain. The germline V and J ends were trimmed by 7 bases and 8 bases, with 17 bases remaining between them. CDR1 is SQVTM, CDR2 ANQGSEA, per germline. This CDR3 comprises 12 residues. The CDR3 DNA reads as TGCAGCGACAATAATGCGGATTGGGGCTACACCTTC. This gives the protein CSDNNADWGYTF.